The next 2 T cell receptor beta chains were all read from a single sample in a study of blood T cells in healthy people across ages (dated by TCRdb to the mid-2010s). To prepare the library, 5' RACE was applied. The sample was run on an Illumina HiSeq 2500. The second PCR ran for roughly 7 to 12 cycles and used a J-beta primer mix along with a sample-barcoded 5' primer. TCRdb reworked the public reads: Q25 trimming with fastp, MiXCR clone assembly, productive beta chains retained. Rows with one shared CDR3 protein collapse into an entry with the most common genes and DNA. This sample has about 680,000 distinct CDR3 sequences in its table, and around half of those were observed once. Roughly 34% of the sample goes to the ten largest clones. Sequenced material: blood. The source of these receptors is a woman in her fifties or sixties in good health.

The J gene is TRBJ1-1, the V gene TRBV5-1; no definite D call. V lost 4 bases and J 8 bases, leaving 15 bases between the germline ends. This CDR3 is built from 13 residues. Germline V lookup: CDR1 SGHRS, CDR2 YFSETQ. CDR3 protein: CASSRAAGQEAFF. The DNA for the CDR3 is TGCGCCAGCAGCCGGGCGGCAGGCCAAGAAGCTTTCTTT.

A few counts support this clonotype. The J gene is TRBJ2-5, the V gene TRBV2, with D perhaps being TRBD1 or TRBD2 (6 bases each). The CDR3 runs 15 residues. Germline assignment: CDR1 SNHLY and CDR2 FYNNEI. Trimming removed 3 bases at V and 4 bases at J, with 15 bases between. The CDR3 DNA reads as TGTGCCAGCAGTGATGCGGGACAACGCATAGAGACCCAGTACTTC. This gives the protein CASSDAGQRIETQYF.